The 7 T cell receptor beta chains in this list originate from one sample, sequenced in a study of blood T cell repertoires in COVID-19. Data came from immunoSEQ multiplex PCR; TCRdb stores just in-frame clones and leaves some out. Counted here are under 350,000 clones, 65% to 90% occurring once; the ten biggest clones make up more than 10%. The sequencing input was peripheral blood. The receptors stem from a human donor in a cohort sampled during active COVID-19.

This chain uses TRBV28 with TRBJ2-5; 12 bases fit TRBD2. The CDR3 is 16 residues long. The V and J ends lost 5 bases and 4 bases, in that order; junction bases with no gene match: 8. Germline CDR1 reads MDHEN; CDR2 reads SYDVKM. This CDR3 reads CASSPASSGRGETQYF. The CDR3 DNA is TGTGCCAGCAGTCCTGCCTCTAGCGGGAGGGGAGAGACCCAGTACTTC.

The chain couples TRBV12-3 or TRBV12-4 to TRBJ1-2; D not resolved. The CDR3 runs to 12 residues. The V end was cut by 7 bases, the J end by 14 bases, with 20 bases between. In DNA form, the CDR3 reads TGTGCCAGCACGGTAGGCCCCTCCCCGGAGACCTTC. This gives the protein CASTVGPSPETF.

The V call is TRBV28, the J call TRBJ1-4, with 9 bases identical to TRBD1. The CDR3 runs 18 residues. Germline V gene sequence: CDR1 MDHEN, CDR2 SYDVKM. After removal of 6 bases from V and 0 bases from J, the junction contained 11 bases not matched to a gene. CDR3 DNA: TGTGCCAGCAGATTAACTAGACAGGGGGTTGCAACTAATGAAAAACTGTTTTTT. The encoded protein is CASRLTRQGVATNEKLFF.

This sequence joins TRBV19 and TRBJ2-5, with TRBD2 matching over 9 bases. After removal of 2 bases from V and 2 bases from J, the junction contained 3 bases not matched to a gene. The germline V gene encodes CDR1 LNHDA and CDR2 SQIVND (reference sequence). CDR3 length: 15 amino acids. The CDR3 region has the DNA TGTGCCAGTAGTATATATGCGGGAGGGCAAGAGACCCAGTACTTC. Protein product: CASSIYAGGQETQYF. Combining the CDR3 with reference TRBV19 and TRBJ2-5 gives the whole variable domain DGGITQSPKYLFRKEGQNVTLSCEQNLNHDAMYWYRQDPGQGLRLIYYSQIVNDFQKGDIAEGYSVSREKKESFPLTVTSAQKNPTAFYLCASSIYAGGQETQYFGPGTRLLVL.

The V and J genes are TRBV19 and TRBJ1-5, with no clear D. CDR1 is LNHDA and CDR2 is SQIVND in the germline V gene (reference sequence). The V end lost 7 bases, the J end lost 4 bases, and 8 bases lay between the germline ends. CDR3 length equals 12 residues. The CDR3 DNA is TGTGCCAGTACCAGGCAGAATCAGCCCCAGCATTTT. It translates to CASTRQNQPQHF.

The CDR3 sequence is CASSHPGVYNEQFF. In nucleotides, the CDR3 is TGCGCCAGCAGCCATCCGGGGGTTTACAATGAGCAGTTCTTC. The chain has TRBV4-3 and TRBJ2-1; maybe TRBD2 (6 bases). Between the trimmed V and J ends, which lost 3 bases and 4 bases, there was a span of 10 bases. The CDR3 loop spans 14 amino acids. The germline V gene has CDR1 LGHNA and CDR2 YSLEER.

This clone is a singleton in its sample. This specimen includes other DNA sequences encoding the same CDR3. This sequence joins TRBV5-1 and TRBJ2-5, with D possibly TRBD2 on 5 matching bases. Between the trimmed V and J ends, which lost 0 bases and 2 bases, there was a span of 8 bases. This CDR3 comprises 14 residues. Germline V gene lookup returns CDR1 SGHRS and CDR2 YFSETQ. This CDR3 reads CASSLGSGQETQYF. In DNA, the CDR3 is TGCGCCAGCAGCTTGGGTTCGGGGCAAGAGACCCAGTACTTC.